This T cell receptor beta chain is drawn from a study of cytomegalovirus exposure and HLA in healthy donors. This CDR3 spans 17 amino acids. Germline V gene data show CDR1 as SNHLY and CDR2 as FYNNEI. After removal of 4 bases from V and 4 bases from J, the junction contained 10 bases not matched to a gene. Comments on this clone: The antigen is not known.

General observations from the study: Analyses of presence/absence relied on an assumption of roughly uniform sequencing depth across donors.

Use of 60 Vbeta and 13 Jbeta primers characterized the PCR. The authors' processing: A later analysis counted approximately 88 million unique TCR beta chains, around 10 million shared. Data came from immunoSEQ multiplex PCR; TCRdb stores just in-frame clones and leaves some out. D and trimming come from the DNA, and the V and J calls and clone size come from that table. Among some 130,000 clones listed, nearly 80% were seen once. V usage is TRBV2 and J usage is TRBJ2-5; 12 bases match TRBD2. The material sequenced was PBMCs. The source is a young man in good health and CMV-seronegative. CDR3 sequence reads: CASSVLAGGLKGETQYF. Here the CDR3 DNA reads TGTGCCAGCAGTGTACTAGCGGGAGGCCTGAAGGGAGAGACCCAGTACTTC. Supplemented by reference TRBV2 and TRBJ2-5, the full variable domain reads EPEVTQTPSHQVTQMGQEVILRCVPISNHLYFYWYRQILGQKVEFLVSFYNNEISEKSEIFDDQFSVERPDGSNFTLKIRSTKLEDSAMYFCASSVLAGGLKGETQYFGPGTRLLVL.